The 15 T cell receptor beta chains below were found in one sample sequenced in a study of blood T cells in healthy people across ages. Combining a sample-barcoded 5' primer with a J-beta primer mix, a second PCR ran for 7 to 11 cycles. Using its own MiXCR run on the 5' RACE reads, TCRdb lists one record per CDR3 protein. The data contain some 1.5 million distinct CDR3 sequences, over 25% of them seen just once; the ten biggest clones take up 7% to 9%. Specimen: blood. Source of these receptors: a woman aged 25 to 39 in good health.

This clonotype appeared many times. Written as DNA, the CDR3 is TGTGCCAGCCCTGGGGAGACCTACGAGCAGTACTTC. Its translation is CASPGETYEQYF. This chain uses TRBV6-1 with TRBJ2-7, with a possible D match to TRBD2 (5 bases). V lost 8 bases to trimming and J lost 2 bases, with 10 bases between them. The germline gives CDR1 MNHNS, CDR2 SASEGT. The CDR3 length is 12 residues.

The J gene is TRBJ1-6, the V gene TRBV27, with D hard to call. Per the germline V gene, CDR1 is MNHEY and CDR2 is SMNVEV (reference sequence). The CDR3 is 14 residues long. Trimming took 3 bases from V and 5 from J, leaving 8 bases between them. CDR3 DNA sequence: TGTGCCAGCAGTTTCCCACAGAATAATTCACCCCTCCACTTT. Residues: CASSFPQNNSPLHF.

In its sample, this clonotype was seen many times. The CDR3 DNA is TGTGCCAGCAGTCCCCAAGCGCGGAGCTCCTACGAGCAGTACTTC. Translation: CASSPQARSSYEQYF. The chain joins TRBV27 to TRBJ2-7, with no clear D. The CDR3 has 15 amino acids. Germline V gene lookup returns CDR1 MNHEY and CDR2 SMNVEV (reference sequence). V was shortened by 5 bases and J by 0 bases, with 14 bases between the two germline ends.

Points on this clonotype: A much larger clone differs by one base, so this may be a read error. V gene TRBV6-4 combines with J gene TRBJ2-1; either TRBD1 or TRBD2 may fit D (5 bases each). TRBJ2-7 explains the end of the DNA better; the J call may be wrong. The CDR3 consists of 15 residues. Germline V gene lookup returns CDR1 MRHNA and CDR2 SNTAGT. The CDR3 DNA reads TGTGCCAGCAGTGACGGGACCCCAACCTACAATGAGCAGTACTTC. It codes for CASSDGTPTYNEQYF.

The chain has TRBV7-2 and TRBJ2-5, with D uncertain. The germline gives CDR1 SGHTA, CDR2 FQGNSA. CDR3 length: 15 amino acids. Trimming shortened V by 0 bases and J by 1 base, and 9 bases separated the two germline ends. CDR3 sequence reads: CASSLAHYSQETQYF. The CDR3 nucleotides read TGTGCCAGCAGCTTAGCACACTACAGCCAAGAGACCCAGTACTTC.

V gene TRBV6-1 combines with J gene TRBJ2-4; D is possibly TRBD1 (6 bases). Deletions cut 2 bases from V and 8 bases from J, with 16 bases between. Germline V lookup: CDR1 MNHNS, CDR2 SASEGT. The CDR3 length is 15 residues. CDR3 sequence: CASSEWAGRGDIQYF. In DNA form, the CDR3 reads TGTGCCAGCAGTGAATGGGCGGGCAGGGGTGACATTCAGTACTTC.

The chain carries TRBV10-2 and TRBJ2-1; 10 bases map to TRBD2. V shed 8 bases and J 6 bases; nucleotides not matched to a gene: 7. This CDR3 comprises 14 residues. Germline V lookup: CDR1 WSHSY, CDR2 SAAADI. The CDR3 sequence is CASGSSGGPNEQFF. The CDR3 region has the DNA TGCGCCAGCGGTTCTAGCGGGGGACCCAATGAGCAGTTCTTC.

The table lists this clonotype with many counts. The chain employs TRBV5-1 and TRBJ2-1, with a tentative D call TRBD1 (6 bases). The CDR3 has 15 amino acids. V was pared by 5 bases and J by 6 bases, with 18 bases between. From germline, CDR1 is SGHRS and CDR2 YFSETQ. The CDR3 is CASRSPGTSTNEQFF. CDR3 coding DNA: TGCGCCAGCAGAAGTCCCGGGACAAGCACCAATGAGCAGTTCTTC.

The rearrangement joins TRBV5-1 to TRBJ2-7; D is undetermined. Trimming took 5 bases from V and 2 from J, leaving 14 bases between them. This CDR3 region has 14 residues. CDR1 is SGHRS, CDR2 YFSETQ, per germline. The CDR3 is CASSSTTLPYEQYF. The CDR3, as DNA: TGCGCCAGCAGTTCTACGACCCTACCCTACGAGCAGTACTTC.

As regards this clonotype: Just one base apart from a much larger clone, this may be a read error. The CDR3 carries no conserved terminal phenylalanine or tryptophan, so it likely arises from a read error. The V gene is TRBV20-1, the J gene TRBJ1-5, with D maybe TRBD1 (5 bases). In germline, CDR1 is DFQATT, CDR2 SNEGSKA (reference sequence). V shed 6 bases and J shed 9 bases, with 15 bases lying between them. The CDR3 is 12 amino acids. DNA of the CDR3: TGCAGTGCCAGGGACTTGGCGCTGCCCCAGCATCTT. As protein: CSARDLALPQHL.

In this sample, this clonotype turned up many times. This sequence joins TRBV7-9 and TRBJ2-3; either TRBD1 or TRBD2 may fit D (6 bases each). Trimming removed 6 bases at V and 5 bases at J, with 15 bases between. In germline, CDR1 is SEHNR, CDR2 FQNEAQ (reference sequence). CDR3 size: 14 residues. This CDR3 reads CASSSSEGGDTQYF. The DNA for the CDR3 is TGTGCCAGCAGTTCTAGCGAGGGGGGAGATACGCAGTATTTT.

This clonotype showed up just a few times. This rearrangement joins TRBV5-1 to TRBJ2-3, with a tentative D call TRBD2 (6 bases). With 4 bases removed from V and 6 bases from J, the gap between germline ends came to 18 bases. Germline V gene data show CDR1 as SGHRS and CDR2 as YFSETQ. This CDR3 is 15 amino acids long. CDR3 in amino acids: CASSLGRSPGDTQYF. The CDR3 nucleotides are TGCGCCAGCAGCCTAGGGAGGTCCCCAGGTGATACGCAGTATTTT.

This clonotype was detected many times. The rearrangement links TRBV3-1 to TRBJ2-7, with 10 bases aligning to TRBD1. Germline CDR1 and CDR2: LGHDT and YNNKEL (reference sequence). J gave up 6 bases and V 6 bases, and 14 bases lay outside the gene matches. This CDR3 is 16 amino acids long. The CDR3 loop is CASRLQGQGSLSEQYF. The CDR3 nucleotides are TGTGCCAGCAGACTCCAGGGACAGGGGTCGTTATCCGAGCAGTACTTC.

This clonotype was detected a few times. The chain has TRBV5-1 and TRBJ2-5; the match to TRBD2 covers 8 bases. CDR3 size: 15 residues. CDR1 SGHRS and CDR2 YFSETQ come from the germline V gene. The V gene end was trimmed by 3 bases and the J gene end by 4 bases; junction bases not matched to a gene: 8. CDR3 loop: CASSSWTSQSETQYF. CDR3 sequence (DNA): TGCGCCAGCAGCTCGTGGACTAGCCAATCAGAGACCCAGTACTTC.

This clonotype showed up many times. CDR3 amino acids: CSVKSARSSYEQYF. The DNA for the CDR3 is TGCAGCGTTAAGTCCGCGCGAAGCTCCTACGAGCAGTACTTC. The rearrangement joins TRBV29-1 to TRBJ2-7; unclear D gene. CDR3 length equals 14 residues. CDR1 SQVTM and CDR2 ANQGSEA come from the germline V gene. The ends were cut back, 5 bases at V and 0 bases at J, with 14 bases in the middle.